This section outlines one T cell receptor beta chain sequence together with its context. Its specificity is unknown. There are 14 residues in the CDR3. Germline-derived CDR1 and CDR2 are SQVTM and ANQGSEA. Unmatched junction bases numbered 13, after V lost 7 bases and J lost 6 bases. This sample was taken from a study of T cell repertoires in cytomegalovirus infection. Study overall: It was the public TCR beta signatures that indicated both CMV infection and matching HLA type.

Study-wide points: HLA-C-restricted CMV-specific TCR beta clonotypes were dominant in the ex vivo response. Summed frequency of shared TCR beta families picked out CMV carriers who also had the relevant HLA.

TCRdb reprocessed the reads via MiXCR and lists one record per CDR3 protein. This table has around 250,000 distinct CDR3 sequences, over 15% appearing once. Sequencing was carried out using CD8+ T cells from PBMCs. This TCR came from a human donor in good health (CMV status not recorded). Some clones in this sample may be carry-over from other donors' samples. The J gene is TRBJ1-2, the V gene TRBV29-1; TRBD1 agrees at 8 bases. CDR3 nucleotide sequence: TGCAGCGCTTCGCACAGGGGGGGAGGCGATGGCTACACCTTC. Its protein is CSASHRGGGDGYTF.